Listed below are T cell receptor beta chains from one sample, sequenced in a study of CD4 T cells in relation to SARS-CoV-2 and coronaviruses. Profiling relied on immunoSEQ multiplex PCR, and the TCRdb table lists in-frame clones only, not all of them. The sample lists around 25,000 clones; more than 65% were seen once. The antigens for these receptors are not known. Input material: CD4+ T cells from PBMCs, cultured in vitro. These receptors originate from a human donor in good health. The CDR3 runs from the conserved cysteine through the conserved F or W.

>TRBV29-1|TRBJ2-7|12
CSVERDRGEQYF
>TRBV6-5|TRBJ2-3|16
CASSYKDRRTGDTQYF
>TRBV2|TRBJ2-2|15
CASLEQGAASGELFF
>TRBV6-5|TRBJ1-5|14
CASTTFGSNQPQHF
>TRBV19|TRBJ1-1|17
CASSIDRGLLLNTEAFF
>TRBV29-1|TRBJ1-6|13
CSVAWDGDSPLHF
>TRBV19|TRBJ1-5|14
CASNPGQDGQPQHF
>TRBV28|TRBJ1-5|17
CASSLYSRTGGNQPQHF
>TRBV30|TRBJ2-3|16
CAWRSRDRTWADTQYF
>TRBV6-1|TRBJ2-3|16
CASSERPSGSTDTQYF
>TRBV2|TRBJ2-5|13
CAIGTSGKETQYF
>TRBV5-1|TRBJ1-1|13
CASMGGVNTEAFF
>TRBV19|TRBJ1-1|14
CASSRQGTNTEAFF
>TRBV11-3|TRBJ2-1|15
CASSYNGGRYNEQFF
>TRBV5-1|TRBJ2-6|16
CASRIGWGSGANVLTF
>TRBV29-1|TRBJ2-7|11
CSVTSSYEQYF
>TRBV2|TRBJ2-1|15
CASMSATASYNEQFF
>TRBV10-3|TRBJ2-2|14
CAIMGQGATGELFF
>TRBV11-2|TRBJ1-1|14
CASSPRDGHTEAFF
>TRBV10-1|TRBJ2-5|14
CASSEGTPVGTQYF
>TRBV19|TRBJ2-5|14
CASSPVQWGETQYF
>TRBV7-8|TRBJ2-7|17
CASSWGLVGGPTYEQYF
>TRBV6-1|TRBJ1-1|14
CASSELGMGTEAFF
>TRBV6-4|TRBJ1-2|14
CASSMTGERPGYTF